This T cell receptor beta chain was captured by sequencing in a study of shared clonotypes between healthy human individuals. Germline V CDR1 and CDR2: SGHNT, YYREEE (reference sequence). J gave up 2 bases and V 4 bases, and 5 bases lay outside the gene matches. The CDR3 length is 14 residues. Every subset's genomic DNA went evenly onto several immunoSEQ plates. Clones were sequenced by immunoSEQ multiplex PCR, and TCRdb holds only the in-frame ones, with some missing. Of about 490,000 clones detected, about three quarters appear once; the ten largest clones hold over 10%. The donors were all Caucasian adults (living in Nashville, Tennessee). This clone was detected only a few times.

The V and J genes are TRBV5-4 and TRBJ1-2, with TRBD1 matching over 7 bases. The material sequenced was PBMCs. The TCR originated in a woman in her thirties or forties in good health. Some clones in this sample may be carry-over from other donors' samples. The chain's CDR3 is CASSPQGINYGYTF. Here the CDR3 DNA reads TGTGCCAGCAGCCCACAGGGGATAAACTATGGCTACACCTTC.